The clone carrying this T cell receptor (beta chain) showed up many times. The CDR3 length is 19 residues. The sample comes from a study of blood T cells in healthy people across ages. PCR was performed a second time for about 6 to 12 cycles using a sample-barcoded 5' primer and a J-beta primer mix. Via MiXCR, TCRdb re-called the 5' RACE reads, giving one row per CDR3 protein. In the table there are about 810,000 distinct CDR3 sequences, about 37% of which are singletons. This sequence joins TRBV21-1 and TRBJ1-2; the listed D gene, TRBD1, was not tested against the DNA. TRBV21-1 is tagged as a pseudogene. What was sequenced was blood. The clonotype originates from a man aged 18 to 30 in good health. CDR3 amino acids: CASSPRLWNDRVANYGYTF. CDR3 in DNA: TGTGCCAGCAGCCCCCGTTTATGGAACGACAGAGTAGCTAACTATGGCTACACCTTC.